What follows are 9 T cell receptor beta chains derived from one specimen sequenced in a study of cytomegalovirus exposure and HLA in healthy donors. The study ran its PCR with 60 Vbeta and 13 Jbeta primers. This table comes from immunoSEQ multiplex PCR, and its TCRdb copy is limited to in-frame clones, with some not included. The sample comprises about 91,000 clones, roughly 67% of which are singletons, and 2% to 2.5% rests with the top ten. The sample taken for sequencing was PBMCs. These receptors originate from a human donor in good health.

This clone qualifies as medium-sized. The chain has TRBV2 and TRBJ2-1; D gene unclear. V was shortened by 7 bases and J by 4 bases, with 14 bases between the two germline ends. The CDR3 spans 14 residues. Germline V gene lookup returns CDR1 SNHLY and CDR2 FYNNEI. CDR3 nucleotides: TGTGCCAGCAATACGAGGATCCCTTACAATGAGCAGTTCTTC. Encoded protein: CASNTRIPYNEQFF.

The chain employs TRBV6-5 and TRBJ2-7; possible D gene TRBD2, 5 bases. Trimming took off 6 bases at V and 3 bases at J, with 18 bases between the two ends. This CDR3 is 15 amino acids long. Germline V CDR1 and CDR2: MNHEY, SVGAGI. This CDR3 is CASSSPKRAGYEQYF. The CDR3 DNA follows: TGTGCCAGCAGCTCCCCCAAGAGGGCGGGCTACGAGCAGTACTTC.

This chain uses TRBV7-2 with TRBJ2-2; the match to TRBD1 covers 9 bases. Germline loops: CDR1 SGHTA, CDR2 FQGNSA. V shed 4 bases and J 2 bases; nucleotides not matched to a gene: 11. The CDR3 is 18 amino acids. The CDR3 DNA follows: TGTGCCAGCAGCTACCCTCCTGGACAGGGGCAAAACACCGGGGAGCTGTTTTTT. Amino acids: CASSYPPGQGQNTGELFF.

The V call is TRBV2, the J call TRBJ1-5; the D is unclear. The CDR3 is made up of 15 amino acids. The germline gives CDR1 SNHLY, CDR2 FYNNEI. The V end was cut by 3 bases, the J end by 2 bases, with 11 bases between. Here the CDR3 reads CASSDMRGGNQPQHF. In nucleotides, the CDR3 is TGTGCCAGCAGTGATATGAGAGGTGGCAATCAGCCCCAGCATTTT. The full variable domain, in which reference TRBV2 and TRBJ1-5 provide the parts outside the CDR3, is EPEVTQTPSHQVTQMGQEVILRCVPISNHLYFYWYRQILGQKVEFLVSFYNNEISEKSEIFDDQFSVERPDGSNFTLKIRSTKLEDSAMYFCASSDMRGGNQPQHFGDGTRLSIL.

This sequence joins TRBV5-4 and TRBJ1-2; 8 bases match TRBD1. V gave up 5 bases and J gave up 8 bases; unmatched junction bases: 11. This CDR3 comprises 14 residues. Germline V gene lookup returns CDR1 SGHNT and CDR2 YYREEE (reference sequence). CDR3 bases: TGTGCCAGCAGACAGGACAGGGCCAAAAAAGGCTACACCTTC. Its protein is CASRQDRAKKGYTF. Full variable domain (rest looked up from reference TRBV5-4 and TRBJ1-2): ETGVTQSPTHLIKTRGQQVTLRCSSQSGHNTVSWYQQALGQGPQFIFQYYREEENGRGNFPPRFSGLQFPNYSSELNVNALELDDSALYLCASRQDRAKKGYTFGSGTRLTVV.

V and J are TRBV5-1 and TRBJ1-1; D may be TRBD1 (6 bases). Germline V gene lookup returns CDR1 SGHRS and CDR2 YFSETQ. Between the trimmed V and J ends, which lost 4 bases and 4 bases, there was a span of 17 bases. This CDR3 has 15 amino acids. This chain's CDR3 is CASSPQTGKGTEAFF. The CDR3 coding sequence is TGCGCCAGCAGCCCCCAAACAGGGAAAGGCACTGAAGCTTTCTTT.

V is TRBV21-1 and J is TRBJ1-6; no check of the table's D call, TRBD1, against the DNA was made. TRBV21-1 is designated a pseudogene. This CDR3 comprises 19 residues. The CDR3 DNA reads TGTGCCAGCAGCAAAGCCGGGGACAGGGGGCGCATCCCTAATTCACCCCTCCACTTT. It translates to CASSKAGDRGRIPNSPLHF.

This clone occurred once. The rearrangement links TRBV4-3 to TRBJ2-2, with TRBD2 as a possible D gene (7 bases). Trimming pared 6 bases from V and 4 bases from J, leaving 21 bases between. The CDR3 extends over 17 amino acids. Germline CDR1 and CDR2: LGHNA and YSLEER. The CDR3 protein is CASSLQKGGSVTGELFF. Here the CDR3 DNA reads TGCGCCAGCAGTCTCCAAAAGGGGGGGAGTGTCACCGGGGAGCTGTTTTTT.

The chain uses TRBV19 and TRBJ1-2; maybe TRBD1 (5 bases). V was cut by 10 bases and J by 4 bases, with 16 bases left in between. Germline V lookup: CDR1 LNHDA, CDR2 SQIVND (reference sequence). The CDR3 has 13 amino acids. This CDR3 reads CATLNRKRYGYTF. The CDR3 coding sequence is TGTGCCACCCTCAACAGGAAGCGCTATGGCTACACCTTC.